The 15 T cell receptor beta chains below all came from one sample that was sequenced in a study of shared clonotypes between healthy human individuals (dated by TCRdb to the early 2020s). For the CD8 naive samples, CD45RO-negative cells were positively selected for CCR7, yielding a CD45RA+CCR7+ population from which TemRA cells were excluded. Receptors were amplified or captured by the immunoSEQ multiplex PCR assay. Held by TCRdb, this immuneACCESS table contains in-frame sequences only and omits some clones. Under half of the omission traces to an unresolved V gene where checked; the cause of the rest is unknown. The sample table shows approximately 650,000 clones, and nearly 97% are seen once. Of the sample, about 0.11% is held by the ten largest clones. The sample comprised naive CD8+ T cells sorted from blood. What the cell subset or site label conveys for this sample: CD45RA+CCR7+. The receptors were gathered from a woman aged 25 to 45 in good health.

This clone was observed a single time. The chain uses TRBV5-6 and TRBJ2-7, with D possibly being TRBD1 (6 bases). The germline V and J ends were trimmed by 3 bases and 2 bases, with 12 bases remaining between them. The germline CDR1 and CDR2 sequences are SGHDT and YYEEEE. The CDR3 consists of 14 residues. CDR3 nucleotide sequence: TGTGCCAGCAGCTCTGGGGGCATAACCTACGAGCAGTACTTC. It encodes CASSSGGITYEQYF.

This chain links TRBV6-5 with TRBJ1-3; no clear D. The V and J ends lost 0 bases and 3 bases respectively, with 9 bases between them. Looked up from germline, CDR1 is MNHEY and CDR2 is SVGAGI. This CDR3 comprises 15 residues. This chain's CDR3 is CASSYSKSGGNTIYF. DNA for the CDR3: TGTGCCAGCAGTTACTCGAAATCAGGTGGAAACACCATATATTTT.

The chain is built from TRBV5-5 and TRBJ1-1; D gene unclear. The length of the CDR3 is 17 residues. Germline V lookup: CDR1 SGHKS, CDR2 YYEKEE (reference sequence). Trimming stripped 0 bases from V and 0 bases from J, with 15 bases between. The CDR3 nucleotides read TGTGCCAGCAGCTTGGCCCTGAGGACTGCCGTGAACACTGAAGCTTTCTTT. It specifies CASSLALRTAVNTEAFF.

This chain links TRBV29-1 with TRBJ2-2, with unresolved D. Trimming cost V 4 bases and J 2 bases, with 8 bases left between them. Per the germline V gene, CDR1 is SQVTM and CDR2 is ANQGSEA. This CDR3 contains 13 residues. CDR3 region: CSVGALNTGELFF. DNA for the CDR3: TGCAGCGTTGGAGCGCTTAACACCGGGGAGCTGTTTTTT.

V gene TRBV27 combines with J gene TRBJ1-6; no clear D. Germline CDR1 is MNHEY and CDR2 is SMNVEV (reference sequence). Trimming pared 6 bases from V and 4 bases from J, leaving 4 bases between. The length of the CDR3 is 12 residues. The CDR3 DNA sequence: TGTGCCAGCAGGGAGTATAATTCACCCCTCCACTTT. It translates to CASREYNSPLHF.

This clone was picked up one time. CDR3 in DNA: TGTGCCAGCAGCTCCCTGGGGACTAGTCGTGAGCAGTTCTTC. Translation gives CASSSLGTSREQFF. This chain connects TRBV13 to TRBJ2-1; 8 nucleotides align to TRBD2. Germline trimming cut 4 bases from V and 9 bases from J; bases unmatched to any gene: 8. The CDR3 loop spans 14 amino acids. Germline V gives CDR1 PRHDT, CDR2 FYEKMQ (reference sequence).

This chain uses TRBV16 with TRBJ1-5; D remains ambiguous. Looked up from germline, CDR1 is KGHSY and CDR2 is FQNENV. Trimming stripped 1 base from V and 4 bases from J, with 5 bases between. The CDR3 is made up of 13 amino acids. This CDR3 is CASSQYGNQPQHF. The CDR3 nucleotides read TGTGCCAGCAGCCAATATGGAAATCAGCCCCAGCATTTT.

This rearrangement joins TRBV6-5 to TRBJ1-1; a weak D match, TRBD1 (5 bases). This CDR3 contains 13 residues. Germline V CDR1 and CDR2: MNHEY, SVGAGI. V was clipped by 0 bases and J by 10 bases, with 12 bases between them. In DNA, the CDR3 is TGTGCCAGCAGTTACTCCGTCGGGGCCGGAGCTTTCTTT. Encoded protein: CASSYSVGAGAFF.

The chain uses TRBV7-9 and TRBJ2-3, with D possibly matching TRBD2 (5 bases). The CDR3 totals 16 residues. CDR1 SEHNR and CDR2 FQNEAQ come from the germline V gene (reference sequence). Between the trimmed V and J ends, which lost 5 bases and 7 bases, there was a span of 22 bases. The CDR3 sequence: CASSHPDYRSGYTQYF. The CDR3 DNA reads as TGTGCCAGCAGCCACCCAGACTACCGGTCGGGGTATACGCAGTATTTT.

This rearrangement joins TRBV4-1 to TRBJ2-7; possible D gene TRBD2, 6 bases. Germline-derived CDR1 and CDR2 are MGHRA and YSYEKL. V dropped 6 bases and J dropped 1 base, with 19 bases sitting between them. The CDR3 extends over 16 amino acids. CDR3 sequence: CASSQTPSGLSYEQYF. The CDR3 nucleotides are TGCGCCAGCAGTCAAACTCCGTCGGGACTTTCCTACGAGCAGTACTTC.

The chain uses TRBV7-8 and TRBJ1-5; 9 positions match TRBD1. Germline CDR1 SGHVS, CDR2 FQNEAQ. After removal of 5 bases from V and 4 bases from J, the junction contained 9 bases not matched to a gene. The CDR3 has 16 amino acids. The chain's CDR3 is CASSVNRGQKNQPQHF. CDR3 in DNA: TGTGCCAGCAGCGTTAACAGGGGGCAGAAGAATCAGCCCCAGCATTTT.

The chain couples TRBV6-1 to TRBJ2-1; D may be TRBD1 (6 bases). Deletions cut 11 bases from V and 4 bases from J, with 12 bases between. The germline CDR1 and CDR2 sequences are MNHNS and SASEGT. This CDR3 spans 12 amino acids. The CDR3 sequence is CAGSQGYNEQFF. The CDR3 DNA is TGTGCCGGGTCACAGGGATACAATGAGCAGTTCTTC.

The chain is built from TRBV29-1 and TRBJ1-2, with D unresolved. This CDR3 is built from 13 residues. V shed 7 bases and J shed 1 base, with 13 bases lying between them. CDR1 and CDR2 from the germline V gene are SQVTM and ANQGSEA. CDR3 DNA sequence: TGCAGCGCCCACTCCATTCTTAACTATGGCTACACCTTC. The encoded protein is CSAHSILNYGYTF. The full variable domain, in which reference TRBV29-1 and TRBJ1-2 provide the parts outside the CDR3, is SAVISQKPSRDICQRGTSLTIQCQVDSQVTMMFWYRQQPGQSLTLIATANQGSEATYESGFVIDKFPISRPNLTFSTLTVSNMSPEDSSIYLCSAHSILNYGYTFGSGTRLTVV.

Written as DNA, the CDR3 is TGCGCCAGCAGCGACGCCTGGGACAGCTCTTACGAGCAGTACTTC. Its translation: CASSDAWDSSYEQYF. The chain combines TRBV5-1 with TRBJ2-7; TRBD1 matches at 7 bases. The germline gives CDR1 SGHRS, CDR2 YFSETQ. The CDR3 sequence is 15 residues long. Trimming removed 4 bases from V and 4 bases from J; junction bases left unmatched: 11. Variable domain in full (rest from reference TRBV5-1 and TRBJ2-7): KAGVTQTPRYLIKTRGQQVTLSCSPISGHRSVSWYQQTPGQGLQFLFEYFSETQRNKGNFPGRFSGRQFSNSRSEMNVSTLELGDSALYLCASSDAWDSSYEQYFGPGTRLTVT.

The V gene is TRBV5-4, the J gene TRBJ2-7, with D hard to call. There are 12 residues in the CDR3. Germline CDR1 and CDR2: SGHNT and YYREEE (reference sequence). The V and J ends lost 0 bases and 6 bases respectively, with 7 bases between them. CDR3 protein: CASSLGGSEQYF. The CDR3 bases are TGTGCCAGCAGCTTGGGAGGCTCCGAGCAGTACTTC.